Below are 3 T cell receptor beta chains sequenced from a single sample in a study of blood T cell repertoires in COVID-19. Measured with immunoSEQ multiplex PCR; TCRdb has only the in-frame clones, and not every one. The table records 72,000 or so clones, roughly 86% of them present only once. The sample consisted of peripheral blood. All receptors derive from a woman aged 55-70 years with acute or convalescent COVID-19.

J is TRBJ2-2 and V is TRBV18, with a tentative D call TRBD1 (5 bases). The CDR3 runs 19 residues. The V end lost 4 bases, the J end lost 1 base, and 22 bases lay between the germline ends. Germline loops: CDR1 KGHSH, CDR2 LQKENI. CDR3 residues: CASSHPFRSWQGNTGELFF. CDR3 DNA sequence: TGTGCCAGCTCACATCCCTTCAGGAGTTGGCAGGGGAACACCGGGGAGCTGTTTTTT.

This chain uses TRBV11-1 with TRBJ2-3; possibly TRBD1 for D (8 bases). CDR1 and CDR2 from the germline V gene are SGHAT and FQDESV (reference sequence). The CDR3 totals 16 residues. V was cut by 3 bases and J by 1 base, with 14 bases left in between. CDR3 in DNA: TGTGCCAGCAGCTTGGGGGGGACAGGACGCACAGATACGCAGTATTTT. This translates into CASSLGGTGRTDTQYF.

This rearrangement joins TRBV29-1 to TRBJ1-1, with D unresolved. Germline V gene data show CDR1 as SQVTM and CDR2 as ANQGSEA. V gave up 4 bases and J gave up 0 bases, with 9 bases separating them. This CDR3 is built from 13 residues. CDR3 protein: CSVVPGVNTEAFF. CDR3 bases: TGCAGCGTTGTCCCGGGAGTGAACACTGAAGCTTTCTTT.